The 26 T cell receptor beta chains given below trace back to one sample, sequenced in a study of post-analysis software for immune sequencing data. Libraries were made from TCR beta cDNA, and they carried unique molecular identifiers. Each CDR3 protein is one row after TCRdb ran MiXCR on the PCR reads. The sample lists around 710,000 distinct CDR3 sequences, 35% to 55% seen once, with just under 5% in the top ten. Their recognized antigens are unknown. General study results and limits: Comparison of patients with controls showed roughly five TRBV segments more frequent in patients, TRBV5-6, TRBV5-1 and TRBV20-1 among them.

Sequencing used blood. The receptors derive from a girl aged 5 to 17 with multiple sclerosis.

The rearrangement uses TRBV10-3 and TRBJ2-5; the D gene is possibly TRBD1 (7 bases). CDR1 ENHRY and CDR2 SYGVKD come from the germline V gene. This CDR3 has 14 amino acids. Trimming took 7 bases from V and 5 from J, leaving 17 bases between them. Written as DNA, the CDR3 is TGTGCCATCACCCCCAGACCAGGGGGGGAGACCCAGTACTTC. It codes for CAITPRPGGETQYF.

The chain combines TRBV7-2 with TRBJ2-7, with D perhaps matching TRBD1 (5 bases). The V gene's germline CDR1 is SGHTA and CDR2 FQGNSA. The V gene lost 1 base and the J gene lost 7 bases, with 17 bases spanning the gap. The CDR3 spans 15 residues. The CDR3 nucleotides are TGTGCCAGCAGCTTAGTTCCCAGGGCAACGGCGGAGCAGTACTTC. Translated, it gives CASSLVPRATAEQYF.

The sample holds a few counts of this clonotype. The chain has TRBV6-5 and TRBJ2-6, with 10 bases aligning to TRBD1. CDR3 length: 19 amino acids. Germline lookup yields CDR1 MNHEY and CDR2 SVGAGI. Trimming at V came to 0 bases and at J to 2 bases, leaving 7 bases not matched to a gene. CDR3: CASSYSIGTGEPGANVLTF. In DNA, the CDR3 is TGTGCCAGCAGTTACTCGATAGGGACAGGGGAACCTGGGGCCAACGTCCTGACTTTC.

This clonotype was seen only a few times. The chain employs TRBV7-9 and TRBJ2-1; 10 bases line up with TRBD2. Germline assignment: CDR1 SEHNR and CDR2 FQNEAQ (reference sequence). Trimming removed 5 bases from V and 2 bases from J; junction bases left unmatched: 3. The CDR3 has 15 amino acids. The CDR3 region is CASSRTSGPYNEQFF. Here the CDR3 DNA reads TGTGCCAGCAGCCGGACTAGCGGACCCTACAATGAGCAGTTCTTC.

The gene calls are TRBV4-3 and TRBJ1-1; 7 nucleotides align to TRBD1. Trimming at V came to 11 bases and at J to 1 base, leaving 4 bases not matched to a gene. This CDR3 has 12 residues. The germline gives CDR1 LGHNA, CDR2 YSLEER. CDR3 sequence: CAVQGPNTEAFF. In nucleotides, the CDR3 is TGCGCCGTACAGGGGCCGAACACTGAAGCTTTCTTT.

This sequence joins TRBV27 and TRBJ2-5; D gene ambiguous. This CDR3 comprises 13 residues. V shed 6 bases and J shed 2 bases, with 10 bases lying between them. Looked up from germline, CDR1 is MNHEY and CDR2 is SMNVEV (reference sequence). CDR3 sequence: CASSRVLQETQYF. The DNA of the CDR3 is TGTGCCAGCAGCCGGGTCTTACAAGAGACCCAGTACTTC.

J is TRBJ1-5 and V is TRBV20-1; 10 bases are shared with TRBD1. CDR1 and CDR2 from the germline V gene are DFQATT and SNEGSKA (reference sequence). This CDR3 has 14 residues. The J segment lost 9 bases and the V segment lost 4 bases, leaving 9 bases of the junction unmatched. The CDR3 DNA reads TGCAGTGCTACAGGACAGGGGGGCGCAGGGCCCCAGCATTTT. Translated: CSATGQGGAGPQHF.

With regard to this clonotype: A read error may account for a junction end that differs from germline. V gene TRBV4-3 combines with J gene TRBJ2-7; 15 bases agree with TRBD2. Germline V gene sequence: CDR1 LGHNA, CDR2 YSLEER. This CDR3 is built from 16 residues. This CDR3 reads CARSQGLAGGSSEQYF. CDR3 DNA: TGCGCCCGCAGCCAAGGACTAGCGGGAGGGTCCTCCGAGCAGTACTTC.

The V call is TRBV5-1, the J call TRBJ2-2, with a possible D match to TRBD2 (5 bases). Germline V gene data show CDR1 as SGHRS and CDR2 as YFSETQ. The CDR3 contains 16 residues. V dropped 2 bases and J dropped 5 bases, with 16 bases sitting between them. This CDR3 is CASSFGVSGRTGELFF. DNA of the CDR3: TGCGCCAGCAGCTTCGGGGTTTCCGGACGAACCGGGGAGCTGTTTTTT. Full variable domain (missing parts from reference TRBV5-1 and TRBJ2-2): KAGVTQTPRYLIKTRGQQVTLSCSPISGHRSVSWYQQTPGQGLQFLFEYFSETQRNKGNFPGRFSGRQFSNSRSEMNVSTLELGDSALYLCASSFGVSGRTGELFFGEGSRLTVL.

This clonotype was seen a few times. V gene TRBV29-1 combines with J gene TRBJ2-5; 10 positions match TRBD2. Losses at the gene ends were 4 bases for V and 3 bases for J; bases not matched to a gene: 2. The CDR3 runs 13 residues. Germline CDR1 and CDR2: SQVTM and ANQGSEA. The CDR3 sequence is CSVALAGEETQYF. In nucleotides, the CDR3 is TGCAGCGTTGCGCTAGCGGGAGAAGAGACCCAGTACTTC. Combining the CDR3 with reference TRBV29-1 and TRBJ2-5 gives the whole variable domain SAVISQKPSRDICQRGTSLTIQCQVDSQVTMMFWYRQQPGQSLTLIATANQGSEATYESGFVIDKFPISRPNLTFSTLTVSNMSPEDSSIYLCSVALAGEETQYFGPGTRLLVL.

The chain recombines TRBV4-1 with TRBJ2-3; weak D call: TRBD2 (6 bases). CDR1 and CDR2 from the germline V gene are MGHRA and YSYEKL. The CDR3 spans 18 residues. Deletions cut 0 bases from V and 0 bases from J, with 16 bases between. In DNA form, the CDR3 reads TGCGCCAGCAGCCAAGAGGGAGGAGGGGAACAAAGCACAGATACGCAGTATTTT. This sequence encodes CASSQEGGGEQSTDTQYF.

V and J are TRBV15 and TRBJ2-3; 7 bases line up with TRBD2. The J segment lost 1 base and the V segment lost 0 bases, leaving 4 bases of the junction unmatched. This CDR3 spans 16 amino acids. Germline V gene sequence: CDR1 LNHNV, CDR2 YYDKDF (reference sequence). Here the CDR3 DNA reads TGTGCCACCAGCAGAGATCTCGCGGGGGGCACAGATACGCAGTATTTT. It specifies CATSRDLAGGTDTQYF.

This chain joins TRBV20-1 and TRBJ2-4, with 7 nucleotides matching TRBD1. Trimming at V came to 4 bases and at J to 3 bases, leaving 21 bases not matched to a gene. CDR1 is DFQATT and CDR2 is SNEGSKA in the germline V gene (reference sequence). This CDR3 comprises 19 residues. The CDR3 region has the DNA TGCAGTGCTACTGACAGGGCACCCCCCCCGGGGTTCTACAAAAACATTCAGTACTTC. It encodes CSATDRAPPPGFYKNIQYF.

This clonotype was seen a handful of times. The chain carries TRBV2 and TRBJ2-5; no reliable D call. The J call may be wrong; the DNA end is better matched by TRBJ2-7. The CDR3 contains 10 residues. Germline lookup yields CDR1 SNHLY and CDR2 FYNNEI. The CDR3 region is CASLGHEQYF. CDR3 sequence (DNA): TGTGCCAGCCTCGGACACGAGCAGTACTTC.

To note about this clonotype: The CDR3 carries no conserved terminal phenylalanine or tryptophan, so it likely arises from a read error. The chain carries TRBV5-1 and TRBJ2-1; 10 bases line up with TRBD1. Germline assignment: CDR1 SGHRS and CDR2 YFSETQ. This CDR3 is built from 14 residues. V lost 4 bases and J lost 4; bases outside the gene matches: 2. This CDR3 is CASSRDRGYNEQFC. CDR3 DNA: TGCGCCAGCAGCCGGGACAGGGGTTACAATGAGCAGTTCTGC.

The DNA of the CDR3 is TGTGCCAGCGGCCCCCTGGAACAGTCTTACACTGAAGCTTTCTTT. Protein: CASGPLEQSYTEAFF. The V and J genes are TRBV3-1 and TRBJ1-1; D remains ambiguous. V was clipped by 8 bases and J by 3 bases, with 19 bases between them. This CDR3 contains 15 residues. Germline V gene data show CDR1 as LGHDT and CDR2 as YNNKEL (reference sequence). The full variable domain, with the rest looked up from reference TRBV3-1 and TRBJ1-1, is DTAVSQTPKYLVTQMGNDKSIKCEQNLGHDTMYWYKQDSKKFLKIMFSYNNKELIINETVPNRFSPKSPDKAHLNLHINSLELGDSAVYFCASGPLEQSYTEAFFGQGTRLTVV.

In its sample, this clonotype was seen a few times. The rearrangement joins TRBV27 to TRBJ2-7; TRBD1 agrees at 7 bases. The CDR3 contains 15 residues. Looked up from germline, CDR1 is MNHEY and CDR2 is SMNVEV (reference sequence). The trim removed 5 bases at V and 0 bases at J, leaving 7 bases unmatched. In DNA, the CDR3 is TGTGCCAGCAGTCCGGGACAGCGTAGCTCCTACGAGCAGTACTTC. It codes for CASSPGQRSSYEQYF.

This clonotype has just one count. The chain couples TRBV29-1 to TRBJ2-1, with TRBD2 as a possible D gene (5 bases). V lost 7 bases to trimming and J lost 4 bases, with 14 bases between them. The CDR3 runs 13 residues. Germline V CDR1 and CDR2: SQVTM, ANQGSEA. The CDR3 sequence is CSAQPSGYNEQFF. In DNA form, the CDR3 reads TGCAGCGCGCAGCCTTCGGGGTACAATGAGCAGTTCTTC.

The CDR3 DNA follows: TGTGCCACCAAATTGGTGCAGGACGTGAAAGAAAAACTGTTTTTT. It codes for CATKLVQDVKEKLFF. The chain uses TRBV10-3 and TRBJ1-4, with D unresolved. Germline lookup yields CDR1 ENHRY and CDR2 SYGVKD. The CDR3 runs 15 residues. Trimming shortened V by 10 bases and J by 8 bases, and 23 bases separated the two germline ends.

This clonotype was seen only a few times. The chain links TRBV20-1 to TRBJ1-2; D might be TRBD1 (5 bases). CDR1 and CDR2 from the germline V gene are DFQATT and SNEGSKA (reference sequence). This CDR3 is 14 amino acids long. The ends were cut back, 6 bases at V and 6 bases at J, with 20 bases in the middle. Here the CDR3 reads CSAPGRGLPNGYTF. The CDR3, as DNA: TGCAGTGCCCCGGGGAGGGGTCTACCAAATGGCTACACCTTC.

The genes are TRBV6-5 and TRBJ1-1; D is unclear. The CDR3 spans 14 residues. With 2 bases removed from V and 8 bases from J, the gap between germline ends came to 15 bases. The germline gives CDR1 MNHEY, CDR2 SVGAGI. The CDR3: CASSYRPVSLEAFF. For the CDR3, the DNA is TGTGCCAGCAGTTACCGGCCAGTTTCGTTGGAAGCTTTCTTT.

This clonotype has just a few counts. This chain uses TRBV13 with TRBJ2-1, with 7 positions matching TRBD2. Trimming at V came to 4 bases and at J to 1 base, leaving 16 bases not matched to a gene. This CDR3 is 19 amino acids long. Germline V gene data show CDR1 as PRHDT and CDR2 as FYEKMQ (reference sequence). In nucleotides, the CDR3 is TGTGCCAGCAGCTCCTGGGGGGGGAGGGGTCTAGGATCCTACAATGAGCAGTTCTTC. Protein product: CASSSWGGRGLGSYNEQFF.

V usage is TRBV23-1 and J usage is TRBJ1-4, with a weak D call TRBD1 (6 bases). TRBV23-1 is an ORF; its function is uncertain. Trimming stripped 9 bases from V and 0 bases from J, with 14 bases between. The CDR3 length is 15 residues. The CDR3 reads CASVGQLSTNEKLFF. The DNA of the CDR3 is TGCGCCAGTGTAGGACAGCTCTCAACTAATGAAAAACTGTTTTTT.

The chain joins TRBV20-1 to TRBJ2-3; weak D call: TRBD2 (6 bases). The CDR3 sequence is 14 residues long. V lost 6 bases, J lost 0 bases, and 13 bases lay in between. CDR1 and CDR2 (germline): DFQATT, SNEGSKA (reference sequence). CDR3 loop: CSATSWGSTDTQYF. In DNA form, the CDR3 reads TGCAGTGCAACTAGCTGGGGGAGCACAGATACGCAGTATTTT.

This clonotype was detected a few times. The V and J genes are TRBV7-2 and TRBJ2-7; 9 bases agree with TRBD1. This CDR3 is 17 amino acids long. Per germline, CDR1 SGHTA and CDR2 FQGNSA. V shed 8 bases and J 3 bases; nucleotides not matched to a gene: 17. DNA of the CDR3: TGTGCCAGCGCCGCTCTTAGCTGGGACAGGGTAAGCTACGAGCAGTACTTC. Protein product: CASAALSWDRVSYEQYF. The variable domain in full, completed from reference TRBV7-2 and TRBJ2-7, reads GAGVSQSPSNKVTEKGKDVELRCDPISGHTALYWYRQSLGQGLEFLIYFQGNSAPDKSGLPSDRFSAERTGGSVSTLTIQRTQQEDSAVYLCASAALSWDRVSYEQYFGPGTRLTVT.

The chain couples TRBV12-3 or TRBV12-4 to TRBJ2-5; D is uncertain. CDR3 length: 13 residues. Trimming stripped 6 bases from V and 4 bases from J, with 12 bases between. DNA of the CDR3: TGTGCCAGCAGCCGACGTCTCAGAGAGACCCAGTACTTC. This encodes CASSRRLRETQYF.